A single sample gave rise to the 26 T cell receptor beta chains below, sequenced in a study of CD8 T cells in Susac syndrome. It was with random hexamers that 0.5 to 1 ug RNA was reverse transcribed. TCRdb processed the immunoSEQ multiplex PCR reads anew with MiXCR; each CDR3 protein has one entry. The sample holds fewer than 150,000 distinct CDR3 sequences, 90% to 95% seen once. Sequencing was performed on CD4+ T cells from PBMCs. These receptors were taken from a human donor in good health.

J is TRBJ2-5 and V is TRBV19; the D gene is possibly TRBD1 (5 bases). Germline V CDR1 and CDR2: LNHDA, SQIVND (reference sequence). This CDR3 comprises 13 residues. The V gene lost 1 base and the J gene lost 3 bases, with 6 bases spanning the gap. DNA of the CDR3: TGTGCCAGTAGTATAGGACAGAAAGAGACCCAGTACTTC. Its translation is CASSIGQKETQYF.

The rearrangement links TRBV23-1 to TRBJ2-2, with 8 nucleotides matching TRBD1. TRBV23-1 is marked as an open reading frame, function uncertain. The J segment lost 0 bases and the V segment lost 4 bases, leaving 4 bases of the junction unmatched. CDR3 length: 16 residues. CDR3 bases: TGCGCCAGCAGTCTTCCGGGACAGGCGAACACCGGGGAGCTGTTTTTT. Protein product: CASSLPGQANTGELFF.

V is TRBV3-1 and J is TRBJ2-7, with D unresolved. V lost 5 bases and J 1 base, leaving 15 bases between the germline ends. This CDR3 contains 15 residues. CDR1 is LGHDT and CDR2 is YNNKEL in the germline V gene (reference sequence). CDR3 sequence (DNA): TGTGCCAGCAGCTGGACGGACGAGCCTTCCTACGAGCAGTACTTC. Its translation: CASSWTDEPSYEQYF.

This rearrangement joins TRBV6-6 to TRBJ2-7; 8 bases agree with TRBD2. The germline CDR1 and CDR2 sequences are MNHNY and SVGAGI (reference sequence). The CDR3 is 15 amino acids. The V gene end was trimmed by 2 bases and the J gene end by 2 bases; junction bases not matched to a gene: 5. The DNA for the CDR3 is TGTGCCAGCAGTTACCGACCGGGACTAGCCTACGAGCAGTACTTC. It codes for CASSYRPGLAYEQYF.

This clonotype was detected a few times. The chain couples TRBV18 to TRBJ1-1; D unresolved. The CDR3 sequence is 12 residues long. Germline V CDR1 and CDR2: KGHSH, LQKENI. V lost 8 bases and J lost 1, with 8 bases in between. The CDR3 DNA reads as TGTGCCAGCAGGTCGGGGAACACTGAAGCTTTCTTT. Translating gives CASRSGNTEAFF.

The chain couples TRBV5-1 to TRBJ2-7; D perhaps matches TRBD1 (5 bases). The CDR3 loop spans 15 amino acids. Germline V gives CDR1 SGHRS, CDR2 YFSETQ. Between the trimmed V and J ends, which lost 2 bases and 6 bases, there was a span of 18 bases. The CDR3, as DNA: TGCGCCAGCAGCTTTGCAGGGCCCACCGTAGGCGAGCAGTACTTC. Translation gives CASSFAGPTVGEQYF.

V is TRBV3-1 and J is TRBJ2-7, with 7 bases matching TRBD2. Unmatched junction bases numbered 10, after V lost 4 bases and J lost 4 bases. CDR1 and CDR2 (germline): LGHDT, YNNKEL (reference sequence). The CDR3 runs to 15 residues. CDR3 in amino acids: CASSLSSGEGYEQYF. The CDR3 DNA sequence: TGTGCCAGCAGCCTGTCTTCGGGGGAGGGATACGAGCAGTACTTC.

The V call is TRBV29-1, the J call TRBJ1-1; TRBD1 is a possible D gene (5 bases). V was trimmed by 5 bases and J by 0 bases, leaving 16 bases between them. From germline, CDR1 is SQVTM and CDR2 ANQGSEA. The CDR3 length is 15 residues. The CDR3 sequence is CSVKGTDRLNTEAFF. The CDR3 region has the DNA TGCAGCGTTAAGGGAACCGACAGATTGAACACTGAAGCTTTCTTT.

This sequence joins TRBV2 and TRBJ2-7, with no clear D. Germline-derived CDR1 and CDR2 are SNHLY and FYNNEI. The germline V and J ends were trimmed by 4 bases and 3 bases, with 7 bases remaining between them. The CDR3 is made up of 12 amino acids. The CDR3 loop reads CASSADGYEQYF. CDR3 DNA sequence: TGTGCCAGCAGTGCCGACGGCTACGAGCAGTACTTC.

The V gene is TRBV28, the J gene TRBJ2-4; 9 bases match TRBD1. There are 18 residues in the CDR3. Germline V gene sequence: CDR1 MDHEN, CDR2 SYDVKM. V gave up 7 bases and J gave up 0 bases; unmatched junction bases: 13. The DNA for the CDR3 is TGTGCCAGCATTGTCCCGGGACAGGGTGTTGTAGCCAAAAACATTCAGTACTTC. Protein: CASIVPGQGVVAKNIQYF.

The rearrangement uses TRBV29-1 and TRBJ2-7; 7 bases are shared with TRBD1. Per germline, CDR1 SQVTM and CDR2 ANQGSEA. Germline trimming cut 4 bases from V and 2 bases from J; bases unmatched to any gene: 8. CDR3 size: 14 residues. The CDR3 loop reads CSVAIRDSPYEQYF. The CDR3 coding sequence is TGCAGCGTTGCTATCCGGGACAGCCCCTACGAGCAGTACTTC.

The chain links TRBV29-1 to TRBJ1-1; D is undetermined. The V gene's germline CDR1 is SQVTM and CDR2 ANQGSEA. Trimming pared 7 bases from V and 1 base from J, leaving 10 bases between. The CDR3 covers 12 residues. The CDR3 is CSASDGNTEAFF. For the CDR3, the DNA is TGCAGCGCCTCAGACGGGAACACTGAAGCTTTCTTT.

J is TRBJ2-3 and V is TRBV18; D unresolved. The CDR3 extends over 13 amino acids. Germline-derived CDR1 and CDR2 are KGHSH and LQKENI. V was clipped by 6 bases and J by 6 bases, with 13 bases between them. The CDR3 nucleotides read TGTGCCAGCTCGCTCTTGAACTCCGATACGCAGTATTTT. Protein: CASSLLNSDTQYF.

V usage is TRBV4-2 and J usage is TRBJ2-2; D might be TRBD2 (5 bases). Germline V gene lookup returns CDR1 LGHNA and CDR2 YNFKEQ. V shed 8 bases and J shed 4 bases, with 17 bases lying between them. The CDR3 contains 15 residues. The CDR3 loop reads CASGPRAGLTGELFF. As DNA, the CDR3 is TGTGCCAGCGGCCCCCGGGCGGGCCTCACCGGGGAGCTGTTTTTT.

The chain employs TRBV5-1 and TRBJ2-3, with unresolved D. Between the trimmed V and J ends, which lost 0 bases and 4 bases, there was a span of 9 bases. Per germline, CDR1 SGHRS and CDR2 YFSETQ. The CDR3 contains 14 residues. CDR3 region: CASSLAVAADTQYF. In DNA form, the CDR3 reads TGCGCCAGCAGCTTGGCCGTCGCGGCAGATACGCAGTATTTT.

The CDR3 loop is CASSEGGQPQHF. The DNA of the CDR3 is TGTGCCAGCAGTGAGGGGGGTCAGCCCCAGCATTTT. The rearrangement uses TRBV25-1 and TRBJ1-5; D might be TRBD1 (5 bases). The germline CDR1 and CDR2 sequences are MGHDK and SYGVNS. The CDR3 spans 12 residues. Trimming shortened V by 3 bases and J by 6 bases, and 6 bases separated the two germline ends.

The chain uses TRBV2 and TRBJ2-7; D is perhaps TRBD1 (6 bases). Germline assignment: CDR1 SNHLY and CDR2 FYNNEI. This CDR3 contains 17 residues. V gave up 6 bases and J gave up 0 bases, with 21 bases separating them. CDR3 in DNA: TGTGCCAGCAGCCGACCAAAAGGACAGTTGATCTCCTACGAGCAGTACTTC. This gives the protein CASSRPKGQLISYEQYF.

The V and J genes are TRBV12-3 or TRBV12-4 and TRBJ1-5, with D unresolved. The CDR3 totals 14 residues. The ends were cut back, 3 bases at V and 2 bases at J, with 8 bases in the middle. The CDR3 coding sequence is TGTGCCAGCAGTTTCAGAGGACGCAATCAGCCCCAGCATTTT. Translated: CASSFRGRNQPQHF.

The chain has TRBV18 and TRBJ2-3; D is tentatively TRBD1 or TRBD2 (5 bases each). The CDR3 contains 14 residues. Trimming cost V 3 bases and J 1 base, with 8 bases left between them. Germline CDR1 reads KGHSH; CDR2 reads LQKENI. CDR3: CASSPPGRTDTQYF. The CDR3 bases are TGTGCCAGCTCACCCCCGGGACGCACAGATACGCAGTATTTT.

The chain is built from TRBV20-1 and TRBJ2-6, with D unclear. The CDR3 has 14 amino acids. Germline CDR1 and CDR2: DFQATT and SNEGSKA (reference sequence). With 5 bases removed from V and 0 bases from J, the gap between germline ends came to 8 bases. The DNA for the CDR3 is TGCAGTGCTCCCTGGTCCTCTGGGGCCAACGTCCTGACTTTC. It yields the protein CSAPWSSGANVLTF.

The V and J genes are TRBV18 and TRBJ2-2; D gene ambiguous. Germline V lookup: CDR1 KGHSH, CDR2 LQKENI. The CDR3 spans 14 residues. V shed 0 bases and J shed 2 bases, with 4 bases lying between them. Here the CDR3 reads CASSPPHNTGELFF. CDR3 in DNA: TGTGCCAGCTCACCACCACATAACACCGGGGAGCTGTTTTTT.

This chain's CDR3 is CASSPPRTGIYEQYF. The CDR3 DNA sequence: TGTGCCAGCTCACCACCCCGGACAGGGATTTACGAGCAGTACTTC. The chain uses TRBV18 and TRBJ2-7; 8 bases map to TRBD1. The CDR3 sequence is 15 residues long. J lost 4 bases, V lost 0 bases, and 5 bases had no gene match. The germline gives CDR1 KGHSH, CDR2 LQKENI.

The chain's CDR3 is CASSRLTGGTEAFF. Here the CDR3 DNA reads TGTGCCAGCTCACGACTGACCGGGGGGACTGAAGCTTTCTTT. The chain is built from TRBV18 and TRBJ1-1; D is possibly TRBD1 (5 bases). The CDR3 runs 14 residues. The ends were cut back, 4 bases at V and 5 bases at J, with 14 bases in the middle. The V gene's germline CDR1 is KGHSH and CDR2 LQKENI.

The chain links TRBV28 to TRBJ2-1, with TRBD1 matching 7 bases. This CDR3 is 16 amino acids long. Looked up from germline, CDR1 is MDHEN and CDR2 is SYDVKM. The V segment lost 6 bases and the J segment 0 bases; nucleotides outside the gene matches: 8. CDR3 in DNA: TGTGCCAGCAGCCAAGACAGGGCCCTCTCCTACAATGAGCAGTTCTTC. This gives the protein CASSQDRALSYNEQFF.

The genes are TRBV19 and TRBJ2-4; 7 nucleotides align to TRBD2. Trimming cost V 1 base and J 5 bases; bases outside gene matches: 8. The germline gives CDR1 LNHDA, CDR2 SQIVND (reference sequence). The CDR3 runs 16 residues. CDR3 sequence (DNA): TGTGCCAGTAGTATAGTTGGAGCGGGACGAGAAAACATTCAGTACTTC. Amino acids: CASSIVGAGRENIQYF.

This clonotype was observed a few times. In DNA form, the CDR3 reads TGTGCCAGCGGAGAGACCCAGTACTTC. Translating it yields CASGETQYF. V is TRBV28 and J is TRBJ2-5; no definite D call. Between the trimmed V and J ends, which lost 8 bases and 4 bases, there was a span of 2 bases. Germline V CDR1 and CDR2: MDHEN, SYDVKM. This CDR3 region has 9 residues.